This TCR beta chain was captured in a study of T-cell reconstitution after alpha-beta-depleted transplantation in children. Unique molecular identifiers were built into the TCRbeta library. TCRdb re-called the PCR reads through MiXCR, storing one row per CDR3 protein. The sample has around 680,000 distinct CDR3 sequences; 16% are singletons. CDR1 is SGHKS, CDR2 YYEKEE, per germline (reference sequence). The CDR3 is 12 residues long. V lost 4 bases, J lost 4 bases, and 8 bases lay in between. A few counts support this clonotype. The chain recombines TRBV5-5 with TRBJ1-1; D possibly corresponds to TRBD1 (5 bases). The sequenced sample was PBMCs from the stem cell graft donor, obtained from the stem cell graft. The TCR sequence derives from a human donor who donated a stem cell graft to a child with acute myeloid leukemia. The CDR3, as DNA: TGTGCCAGCAGCCATGACAGCACTGAAGCTTTCTTT. Translation gives CASSHDSTEAFF. Combining the CDR3 with reference TRBV5-5 and TRBJ1-1 gives the whole variable domain DAGVTQSPTHLIKTRGQQVTLRCSPISGHKSVSWYQQVLGQGPQFIFQYYEKEERGRGNFPDRFSARQFPNYSSELNVNALLLGDSALYLCASSHDSTEAFFGQGTRLTVV.